A selection of T cell receptor beta chains follows, all from one sample in a study of Graves' ophthalmopathy and Graves' hyperthyroidism. TCRdb re-derived calls from the multiplex PCR reads in MiXCR, one entry per CDR3 protein. The sample consists of approximately 700,000 distinct CDR3 sequences, 40% of them appearing once. The material sequenced was peripheral blood. These receptors were taken from an adult man with Graves' ophthalmopathy. Both conserved end residues are part of each CDR3. The D gene is left open where the match is weak. Not all rows give a size; the values are once, few, many and, for expanded clones, a class.

j_gene: TRBJ1-2
v_gene: TRBV20-1
d_gene: TRBD1
len: 12
abundance: many
CDR3aa: CSATTGTVSYTF
CDR3nt: TGCAGTGCTACTACCGGGACAGTGAGCTACACCTTC

j_gene: TRBJ1-5
v_gene: TRBV19
d_gene: NA
len: 13
abundance: few
CDR3aa: CASSWGGKQPQHF
CDR3nt: TGTGCCAGTAGTTGGGGGGGGAAACAGCCCCAGCATTTT

j_gene: TRBJ2-2
v_gene: TRBV15
d_gene: TRBD2
len: 15
abundance: NA
CDR3aa: CATSTPTSPPGELFF
CDR3nt: TGTGCCACCAGCACGCCGACTAGCCCCCCCGGGGAGCTGTTTTTT

j_gene: TRBJ2-2
v_gene: TRBV7-7
d_gene: NA
len: 15
abundance: NA
CDR3aa: CASSVTGMNTGELFF
CDR3nt: TGTGCTAGCAGCGTTACAGGGATGAACACCGGGGAGCTGTTTTTT

j_gene: TRBJ1-3
v_gene: TRBV7-2
d_gene: NA
len: 13
abundance: NA
CDR3aa: CASRVGSGNTIYF
CDR3nt: TGTGCCAGTAGGGTGGGGTCTGGAAACACCATATATTTT

j_gene: TRBJ1-4
v_gene: TRBV29-1
d_gene: NA
len: 14
abundance: NA
CDR3aa: CSVAGGQGTEKLFF
CDR3nt: TGCAGCGTTGCGGGGGGGCAGGGGACTGAAAAACTGTTTTTT

j_gene: TRBJ1-5
v_gene: TRBV2
d_gene: NA
len: 14
abundance: NA
CDR3aa: CASSEALSNQPQHF
CDR3nt: TGTGCCAGCAGTGAAGCTCTTAGCAATCAGCCCCAGCATTTT

j_gene: TRBJ1-4
v_gene: TRBV12-3/TRBV12-4
d_gene: NA
len: 15
abundance: NA
CDR3aa: CASSYSSARGEKLFF
CDR3nt: TGTGCCAGCAGTTACTCATCAGCCCGAGGCGAAAAACTGTTTTTT

j_gene: TRBJ2-5
v_gene: TRBV2
d_gene: TRBD2
len: 13
abundance: NA
CDR3aa: CASRTSGKETQYF
CDR3nt: TGTGCCAGCAGGACTAGCGGGAAGGAGACCCAGTACTTC

j_gene: TRBJ1-2
v_gene: TRBV7-2
d_gene: NA
len: 15
abundance: many
CDR3aa: CASSSWRGPNYGYTF
CDR3nt: TGTGCCAGCAGCTCCTGGCGGGGGCCCAACTATGGCTACACCTTC

j_gene: TRBJ1-2
v_gene: TRBV20-1
d_gene: NA
len: 14
abundance: NA
CDR3aa: CSASPLPLIYGYTF
CDR3nt: TGCAGTGCTAGTCCCCTCCCCCTTATATATGGCTACACCTTC

j_gene: TRBJ2-7
v_gene: TRBV14
d_gene: NA
len: 13
abundance: NA
CDR3aa: CASSDLDGYEQYF
CDR3nt: TGTGCCAGCAGCGATCTAGACGGCTACGAGCAGTACTTC

j_gene: TRBJ1-6
v_gene: TRBV10-3
d_gene: TRBD1
len: 15
abundance: many
CDR3aa: CAISESLDRYSPLHF
CDR3nt: TGTGCCATCAGTGAGTCGCTGGACAGGTATTCACCCCTCCACTTT

j_gene: TRBJ1-5
v_gene: TRBV2
d_gene: NA
len: 17
abundance: NA
CDR3aa: CASSPALGVKSNQPQHF
CDR3nt: TGTGCCAGCAGTCCAGCGCTAGGGGTGAAAAGCAATCAGCCCCAGCATTTT

j_gene: TRBJ2-7
v_gene: TRBV2
d_gene: TRBD1
len: 15
abundance: few
CDR3aa: CASSPGTVHVGEQYF
CDR3nt: TGTGCCAGCAGTCCCGGGACAGTCCACGTCGGCGAGCAGTACTTC

j_gene: TRBJ1-4
v_gene: TRBV29-1
d_gene: NA
len: 13
abundance: NA
CDR3aa: CSVDRGAREKLFF
CDR3nt: TGCAGCGTTGATCGGGGGGCGCGTGAAAAACTGTTTTTT

j_gene: TRBJ1-6
v_gene: TRBV2
d_gene: NA
len: 14
abundance: NA
CDR3aa: CASSQGGGRSPLHF
CDR3nt: TGTGCCAGCAGCCAAGGGGGGGGTAGGTCACCCCTCCACTTT

j_gene: TRBJ1-5
v_gene: TRBV5-8
d_gene: NA
len: 14
abundance: NA
CDR3aa: CASSLEGPIQPQHF
CDR3nt: TGTGCCAGCAGCTTGGAGGGCCCCATTCAGCCCCAGCATTTT

j_gene: TRBJ2-5
v_gene: TRBV6-6
d_gene: NA
len: 15
abundance: NA
CDR3aa: CASSYLGSAGETQYF
CDR3nt: TGTGCCAGCAGTTACCTCGGCAGTGCGGGGGAGACCCAGTACTTC

j_gene: TRBJ1-1
v_gene: TRBV7-9
d_gene: NA
len: 12
abundance: many
CDR3aa: CASSLRGTEAFF
CDR3nt: TGTGCCAGCAGCTTACGGGGGACTGAAGCTTTCTTT

j_gene: TRBJ2-5
v_gene: TRBV10-3
d_gene: NA
len: 13
abundance: few
CDR3aa: CAISDLSSETQYF
CDR3nt: TGTGCCATCAGTGATCTCTCTTCCGAGACCCAGTACTTC

j_gene: TRBJ1-1
v_gene: TRBV7-9
d_gene: NA
len: 14
abundance: few
CDR3aa: CASSLDYQNTEAFF
CDR3nt: TGTGCCAGCAGCTTAGATTACCAGAACACTGAAGCTTTCTTT

j_gene: TRBJ2-5
v_gene: TRBV2
d_gene: NA
len: 16
abundance: few
CDR3aa: CASTARPGWNQETQYF
CDR3nt: TGTGCCAGCACCGCCCGTCCGGGGTGGAACCAAGAGACCCAGTACTTC

j_gene: TRBJ1-5
v_gene: TRBV7-9
d_gene: NA
len: 17
abundance: NA
CDR3aa: CASSPPGVGVRNQPQHF
CDR3nt: TGTGCCAGCAGCCCGCCGGGTGTTGGGGTACGCAATCAGCCCCAGCATTTT

j_gene: TRBJ2-6
v_gene: TRBV19
d_gene: NA
len: 17
abundance: NA
CDR3aa: CASSRFGAGSGANVLTF
CDR3nt: NA

j_gene: TRBJ1-3
v_gene: TRBV7-2
d_gene: NA
len: 17
abundance: NA
CDR3aa: CASSLIAPMSSGNTIYF
CDR3nt: TGTGCCAGCAGCTTAATTGCTCCAATGAGCTCTGGAAACACCATATATTTT

j_gene: TRBJ2-7
v_gene: TRBV11-2
d_gene: NA
len: 13
abundance: many
CDR3aa: CASSPRDTYEQYF
CDR3nt: TGTGCCAGCAGCCCCCGGGACACCTACGAGCAGTACTTC

j_gene: TRBJ2-7
v_gene: TRBV7-9
d_gene: NA
len: 14
abundance: few
CDR3aa: CASSSIDRWYEQYF
CDR3nt: TGTGCCAGCAGCTCGATAGACAGGTGGTACGAGCAGTACTTC

j_gene: TRBJ1-6
v_gene: TRBV9
d_gene: NA
len: 15
abundance: many
CDR3aa: CASRSGPGDNSPLHF
CDR3nt: TGTGCCAGCAGGAGTGGGCCAGGCGACAATTCACCCCTCCACTTT

j_gene: TRBJ2-5
v_gene: TRBV25-1
d_gene: TRBD1
len: 14
abundance: NA
CDR3aa: CASSATGAGETQYF
CDR3nt: TGTGCCAGCAGTGCGACAGGGGCTGGAGAGACCCAGTACTTC

j_gene: TRBJ1-1
v_gene: TRBV4-3
d_gene: NA
len: 17
abundance: NA
CDR3aa: CASSFRWDRSMNTEAFF
CDR3nt: TGCGCCAGCAGCTTCCGCTGGGACCGATCAATGAACACTGAAGCTTTCTTT

j_gene: TRBJ2-7
v_gene: TRBV2
d_gene: TRBD2
len: 13
abundance: NA
CDR3aa: CASEAGLPSEQYF
CDR3nt: TGTGCCAGTGAAGCGGGACTTCCAAGCGAGCAGTACTTC

j_gene: TRBJ2-7
v_gene: TRBV2
d_gene: NA
len: 14
abundance: NA
CDR3aa: CASSVSRAGYEQYF
CDR3nt: TGTGCTAGCAGTGTATCCAGGGCTGGCTACGAGCAGTACTTC

j_gene: TRBJ2-5
v_gene: TRBV20-1
d_gene: NA
len: 15
abundance: few
CDR3aa: CSARAGTEYQETQYF
CDR3nt: TGCAGTGCTAGAGCGGGAACAGAGTACCAAGAGACCCAGTACTTC

j_gene: TRBJ1-1
v_gene: TRBV19
d_gene: NA
len: 14
abundance: once
CDR3aa: CASSFGPYRTEAFF
CDR3nt: TGTGCCAGCAGCTTCGGGCCCTACCGCACTGAAGCTTTCTTT

j_gene: TRBJ1-1
v_gene: TRBV9
d_gene: NA
len: 14
abundance: many
CDR3aa: CASSGGPRNTEAFF
CDR3nt: TGTGCCAGCAGCGGGGGACCGAGGAACACTGAAGCTTTCTTT

j_gene: TRBJ2-2
v_gene: TRBV7-9
d_gene: NA
len: 14
abundance: NA
CDR3aa: CASSPPREPGELFF
CDR3nt: TGTGCCAGCAGCCCCCCTCGGGAGCCCGGGGAGCTGTTTTTT

j_gene: TRBJ2-7
v_gene: TRBV5-1
d_gene: TRBD2
len: 14
abundance: NA
CDR3aa: CASKTSGRAREQYF
CDR3nt: TGCGCCAGCAAGACTAGCGGGAGGGCCCGGGAGCAGTACTTC

j_gene: TRBJ2-6
v_gene: TRBV19
d_gene: NA
len: 16
abundance: many
CDR3aa: CASSPRQGPGANVLTF
CDR3nt: TGTGCCAGTAGTCCTAGGCAGGGACCCGGGGCCAACGTCCTGACTTTC

j_gene: TRBJ2-5
v_gene: TRBV20-1
d_gene: TRBD2
len: 15
abundance: NA
CDR3aa: CRASLSGRVHETQYF
CDR3nt: TGCAGGGCTAGTCTTAGCGGGAGGGTCCATGAGACCCAGTACTTC

j_gene: TRBJ2-6
v_gene: TRBV11-2
d_gene: NA
len: 18
abundance: NA
CDR3aa: CASSLVSGTSEGANVLTF
CDR3nt: TGTGCCAGCAGCTTAGTTTCAGGGACCTCTGAGGGGGCCAACGTCCTGACTTTC

j_gene: TRBJ2-7
v_gene: TRBV7-3
d_gene: TRBD1
len: 14
abundance: NA
CDR3aa: CASSSRQGSLVQYF
CDR3nt: TGTGCCAGCAGCTCTCGACAGGGGAGCTTAGTGCAGTACTTC

j_gene: TRBJ2-7
v_gene: TRBV20-1
d_gene: NA
len: 13
abundance: few
CDR3aa: CSAYAGTHHEQYF
CDR3nt: TGCAGTGCTTACGCCGGGACTCACCACGAGCAGTACTTC

j_gene: TRBJ1-6
v_gene: TRBV5-4
d_gene: NA
len: 14
abundance: NA
CDR3aa: CASSVHVDNSPLHF
CDR3nt: TGTGCCAGCAGCGTACATGTCGACAATTCACCCCTCCACTTT

j_gene: TRBJ1-2
v_gene: TRBV10-3
d_gene: NA
len: 14
abundance: NA
CDR3aa: CASSEDSTAWGYTF
CDR3nt: TGTGCCAGCAGTGAAGACTCGACAGCATGGGGCTACACCTTC

j_gene: TRBJ2-7
v_gene: TRBV12-3/TRBV12-4
d_gene: NA
len: 12
abundance: NA
CDR3aa: CASSLGGREQYF
CDR3nt: TGTGCCAGCAGTTTAGGGGGAAGAGAGCAGTACTTC

j_gene: TRBJ2-7
v_gene: TRBV7-8
d_gene: TRBD2
len: 15
abundance: few
CDR3aa: CASSLAGGVSYEQYF
CDR3nt: TGTGCCAGCAGCTTAGCCGGGGGGGTCTCCTACGAGCAGTACTTC

j_gene: TRBJ2-2
v_gene: TRBV12-3/TRBV12-4
d_gene: NA
len: 15
abundance: NA
CDR3aa: CASSSRGALTGELFF
CDR3nt: TGTGCCAGCAGTTCCCGGGGGGCCTTGACCGGGGAGCTGTTTTTT

j_gene: TRBJ1-2
v_gene: TRBV10-3
d_gene: NA
len: 15
abundance: many
CDR3aa: CAITVGGSTSYGYTF
CDR3nt: TGTGCCATCACCGTGGGAGGGTCAACAAGCTATGGCTACACCTTC

j_gene: TRBJ1-1
v_gene: TRBV7-9
d_gene: NA
len: 20
abundance: NA
CDR3aa: CASSLAIARGMTTDNTEAFF
CDR3nt: TGTGCCAGCAGCTTAGCGATAGCCCGGGGCATGACGACGGATAACACTGAAGCTTTCTTT

j_gene: TRBJ1-2
v_gene: TRBV25-1
d_gene: NA
len: 13
abundance: once
CDR3aa: CASSWGVNYGYTF
CDR3nt: TGTGCCAGCAGTTGGGGTGTTAACTATGGCTACACCTTC

j_gene: TRBJ2-2
v_gene: TRBV25-1
d_gene: TRBD1
len: 15
abundance: NA
CDR3aa: CASSLGTEGVGELFF
CDR3nt: TGTGCCAGCAGCTTAGGGACAGAAGGGGTCGGGGAGCTGTTTTTT

j_gene: TRBJ1-4
v_gene: TRBV9
d_gene: NA
len: 18
abundance: few
CDR3aa: CASSLRAGALATNEKLFF
CDR3nt: TGTGCCAGCAGCTTACGGGCAGGGGCACTTGCAACTAATGAAAAACTGTTTTTT